Sequencing of this TCR beta chain was carried out in a study of identical twins. Trimming cost V 5 bases and J 7 bases, with 14 bases left between them. CDR1 and CDR2 (germline): SQVTM, ANQGSEA. The length of the CDR3 is 12 residues. TCRdb used MiXCR to reprocess the 5' RACE reads, holding one entry per CDR3 protein. The data hold some 900,000 distinct CDR3 sequences, with roughly 12% observed a single time. This clonotype was seen a few times. The same data also contributed to another study, on yellow fever vaccine responses in identical twins.

The clonotype comes from a woman under 30 in good health. Sample: PBMCs. The chain is built from TRBV29-1 and TRBJ1-1; no firm D call. The chain's CDR3 is CSVTAGYLEAFF. The CDR3 DNA follows: TGCAGCGTTACCGCCGGATACCTTGAAGCTTTCTTT. The full variable domain, in which reference TRBV29-1 and TRBJ1-1 provide the parts outside the CDR3, is SAVISQKPSRDICQRGTSLTIQCQVDSQVTMMFWYRQQPGQSLTLIATANQGSEATYESGFVIDKFPISRPNLTFSTLTVSNMSPEDSSIYLCSVTAGYLEAFFGQGTRLTVV.